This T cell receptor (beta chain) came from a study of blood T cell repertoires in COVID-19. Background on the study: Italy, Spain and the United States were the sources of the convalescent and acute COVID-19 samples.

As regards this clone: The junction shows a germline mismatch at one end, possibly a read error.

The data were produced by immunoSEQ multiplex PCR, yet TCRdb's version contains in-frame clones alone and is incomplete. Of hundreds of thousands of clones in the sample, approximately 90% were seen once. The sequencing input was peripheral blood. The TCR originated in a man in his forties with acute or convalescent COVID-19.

Here the CDR3 reads CASRQAGSPDTQYF. In nucleotides, the CDR3 is TGTGCCAGCAGACAAGCCGGGAGCCCAGATACGCAGTATTTT. The chain uses TRBV14 and TRBJ2-3; D perhaps matches TRBD2 (6 bases). In germline, CDR1 is SGHDN, CDR2 FVKESK. The length of the CDR3 is 14 residues.